This section outlines one T cell receptor (beta chain) sequence together with its context. The authors' processing: Quantification of nucleated cells was approximated via reference gene primer amplification. The protocol was immunoSEQ multiplex PCR, while the TCRdb copy is restricted to in-frame clones and leaves out a portion. V and J calls and clone size come straight from that table; D and trimming were deduced from the DNA. The sample contains about 50,000 clones, around 90% of which appear only once. This sample is drawn from a study of blood T cell repertoires in COVID-19. Study overall: Sites in the United States, Italy and Spain provided acute and convalescent COVID-19 samples. Sample material is recorded as cDNA or gDNA derived from T cells, B-cell-depleted T cells, or PBMCs.

The V gene end was trimmed by 5 bases and the J gene end by 1 base; junction bases not matched to a gene: 11. CDR1 and CDR2 from the germline V gene are MDHEN and SYDVKM. The CDR3 is 16 residues long. This rearrangement joins TRBV28 to TRBJ2-7, with 7 bases identical to TRBD1. The TCR comes from a human donor in a cohort sampled during active COVID-19. The source material was peripheral blood. CDR3 region: CASSPNPLGQSYEQYF. Written as DNA, the CDR3 is TGTGCCAGCAGTCCTAATCCCCTGGGACAGTCCTACGAGCAGTACTTC.